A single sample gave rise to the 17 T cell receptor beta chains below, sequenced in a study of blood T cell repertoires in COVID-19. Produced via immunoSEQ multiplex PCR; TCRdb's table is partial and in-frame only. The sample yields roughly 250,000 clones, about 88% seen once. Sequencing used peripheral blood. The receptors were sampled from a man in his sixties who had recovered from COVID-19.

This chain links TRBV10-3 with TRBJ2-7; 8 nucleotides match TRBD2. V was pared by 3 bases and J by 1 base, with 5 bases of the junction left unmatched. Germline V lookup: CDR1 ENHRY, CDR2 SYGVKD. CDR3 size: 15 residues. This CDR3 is CAISDRGGGSYEQYF. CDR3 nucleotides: TGTGCCATCAGTGATCGGGGGGGCGGTTCCTACGAGCAGTACTTC.

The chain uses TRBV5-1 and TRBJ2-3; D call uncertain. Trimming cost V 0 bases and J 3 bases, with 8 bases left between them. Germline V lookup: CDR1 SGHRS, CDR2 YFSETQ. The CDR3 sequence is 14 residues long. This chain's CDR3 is CASSLAFFTDTQYF. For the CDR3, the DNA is TGCGCCAGCAGCTTGGCCTTTTTTACAGATACGCAGTATTTT.

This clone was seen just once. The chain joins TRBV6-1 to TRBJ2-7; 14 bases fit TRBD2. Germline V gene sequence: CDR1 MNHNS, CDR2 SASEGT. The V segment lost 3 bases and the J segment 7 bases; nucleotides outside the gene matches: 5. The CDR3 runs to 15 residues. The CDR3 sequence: CASSETSGGALEQYF. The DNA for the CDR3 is TGTGCCAGCAGTGAGACTAGCGGGGGGGCTCTTGAGCAGTACTTC.

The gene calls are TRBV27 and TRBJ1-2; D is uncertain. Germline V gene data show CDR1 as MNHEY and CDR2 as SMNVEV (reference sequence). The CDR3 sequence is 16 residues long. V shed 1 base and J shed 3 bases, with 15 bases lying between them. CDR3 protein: CASSLLGDEPYYGYTF. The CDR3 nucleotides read TGTGCCAGCAGTTTATTGGGAGACGAGCCCTACTATGGCTACACCTTC.

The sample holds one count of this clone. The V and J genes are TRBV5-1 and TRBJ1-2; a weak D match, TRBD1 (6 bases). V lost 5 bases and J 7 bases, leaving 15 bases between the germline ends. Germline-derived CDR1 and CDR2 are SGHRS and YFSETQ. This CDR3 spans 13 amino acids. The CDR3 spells CASSMRGLGGYTF. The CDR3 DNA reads TGCGCCAGCAGTATGCGGGGGCTCGGTGGCTACACCTTC.

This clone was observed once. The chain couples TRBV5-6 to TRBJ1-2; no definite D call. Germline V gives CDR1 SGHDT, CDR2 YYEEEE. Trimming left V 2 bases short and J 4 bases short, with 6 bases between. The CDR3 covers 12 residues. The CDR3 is CASSLAVYGYTF. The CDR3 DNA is TGTGCCAGCAGCTTAGCGGTCTATGGCTACACCTTC.

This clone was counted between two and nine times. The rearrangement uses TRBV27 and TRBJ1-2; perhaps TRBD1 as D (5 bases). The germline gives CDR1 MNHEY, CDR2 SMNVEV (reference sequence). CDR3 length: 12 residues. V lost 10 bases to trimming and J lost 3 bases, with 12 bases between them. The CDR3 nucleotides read TGTGCCACACTTGACAGACACTATGGCTACACCTTC. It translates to CATLDRHYGYTF.

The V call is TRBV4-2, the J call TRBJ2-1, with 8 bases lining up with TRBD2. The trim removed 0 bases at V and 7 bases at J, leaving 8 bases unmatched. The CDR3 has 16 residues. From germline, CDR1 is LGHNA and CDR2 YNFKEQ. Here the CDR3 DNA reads TGTGCCAGCAGCCAAGATCTCAGCGGGGGATGGAATGAGCAGTTCTTC. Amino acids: CASSQDLSGGWNEQFF.

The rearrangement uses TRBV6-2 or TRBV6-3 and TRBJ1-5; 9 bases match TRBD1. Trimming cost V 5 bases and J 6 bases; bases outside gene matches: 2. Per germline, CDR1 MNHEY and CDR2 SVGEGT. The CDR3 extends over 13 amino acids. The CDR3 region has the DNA TGTGCCAGCAGTGGGGACAGGGCTCAGCCCCAGCATTTT. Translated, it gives CASSGDRAQPQHF.

In DNA form, the CDR3 reads TGTGCCAGCAGCTTAACCGGAGAGATTGGAAACACCATATATTTT. This sequence encodes CASSLTGEIGNTIYF. J is TRBJ1-3 and V is TRBV7-9; D uncertain. Trimming removed 2 bases from V and 3 bases from J, with 11 bases in between. CDR1 is SEHNR, CDR2 FQNEAQ, per germline (reference sequence). CDR3 length: 15 amino acids.

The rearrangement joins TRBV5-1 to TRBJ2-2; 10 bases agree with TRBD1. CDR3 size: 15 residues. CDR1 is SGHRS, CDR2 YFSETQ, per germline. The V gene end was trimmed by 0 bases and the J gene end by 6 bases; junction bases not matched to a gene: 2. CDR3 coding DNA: TGCGCCAGCAGCTTGGCCGGGACAGGGGCCGGGGAGCTGTTTTTT. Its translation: CASSLAGTGAGELFF.

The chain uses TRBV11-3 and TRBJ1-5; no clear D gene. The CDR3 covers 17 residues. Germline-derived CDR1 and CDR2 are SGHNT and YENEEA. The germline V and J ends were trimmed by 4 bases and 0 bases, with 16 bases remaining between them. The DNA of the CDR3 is TGTGCCAGCAGCTGTGGGGAGGGTGGGTATAGCAATCAGCCCCAGCATTTT. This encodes CASSCGEGGYSNQPQHF.

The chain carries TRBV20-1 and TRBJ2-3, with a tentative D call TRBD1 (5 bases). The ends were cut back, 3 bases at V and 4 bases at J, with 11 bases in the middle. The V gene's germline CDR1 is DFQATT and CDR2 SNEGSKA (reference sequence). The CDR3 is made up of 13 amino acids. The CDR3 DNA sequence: TGCAGTGCTAGTTGGCAGGGCGCAGATACGCAGTATTTT. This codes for CSASWQGADTQYF.

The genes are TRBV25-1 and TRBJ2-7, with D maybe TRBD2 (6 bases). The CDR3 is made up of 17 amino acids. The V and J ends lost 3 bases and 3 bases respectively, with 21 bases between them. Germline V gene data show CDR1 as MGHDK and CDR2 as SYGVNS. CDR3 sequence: CASSEEGPFYMGYEQYF. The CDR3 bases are TGTGCCAGCAGTGAGGAGGGACCGTTTTATATGGGCTACGAGCAGTACTTC.

The CDR3 protein is CASTATVTGNTIYF. As DNA, the CDR3 is TGTGCCAGTACTGCGACAGTTACTGGAAACACCATATATTTT. The J gene is TRBJ1-3, the V gene TRBV19; D is possibly TRBD1 (5 bases). Between the trimmed V and J ends, which lost 7 bases and 2 bases, there was a span of 12 bases. The CDR3 totals 14 residues. The germline V gene has CDR1 LNHDA and CDR2 SQIVND (reference sequence).

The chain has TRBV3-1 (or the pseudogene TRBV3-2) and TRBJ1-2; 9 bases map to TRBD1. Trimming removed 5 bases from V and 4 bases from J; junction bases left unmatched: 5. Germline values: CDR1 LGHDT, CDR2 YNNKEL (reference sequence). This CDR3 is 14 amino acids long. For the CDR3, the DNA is TGTGCCAGCAGCGGACAGGGGATAATCTATGGCTACACCTTC. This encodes CASSGQGIIYGYTF.

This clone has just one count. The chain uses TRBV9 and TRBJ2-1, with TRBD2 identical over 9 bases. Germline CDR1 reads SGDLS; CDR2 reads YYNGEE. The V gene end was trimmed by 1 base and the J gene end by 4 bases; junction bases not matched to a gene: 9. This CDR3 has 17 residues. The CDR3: CASSVSGGGARYNEQFF. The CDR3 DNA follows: TGTGCCAGCAGCGTAAGTGGCGGGGGGGCCAGGTACAATGAGCAGTTCTTC.